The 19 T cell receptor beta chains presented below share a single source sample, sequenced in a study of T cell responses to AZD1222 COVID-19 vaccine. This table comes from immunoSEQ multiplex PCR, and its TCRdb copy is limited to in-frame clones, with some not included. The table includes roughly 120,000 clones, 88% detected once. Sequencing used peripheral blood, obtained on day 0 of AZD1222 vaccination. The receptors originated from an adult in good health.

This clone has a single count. The DNA of the CDR3 is TGTGCCAGCAGTTACTCGAGTGCGGGGTCCAACTATGGCTACACCTTC. The encoded protein is CASSYSSAGSNYGYTF. This chain links TRBV6-5 with TRBJ1-2; no definite D call. The CDR3 runs to 16 residues. Deletions cut 0 bases from V and 2 bases from J, with 13 bases between. CDR1 and CDR2 from the germline V gene are MNHEY and SVGAGI.

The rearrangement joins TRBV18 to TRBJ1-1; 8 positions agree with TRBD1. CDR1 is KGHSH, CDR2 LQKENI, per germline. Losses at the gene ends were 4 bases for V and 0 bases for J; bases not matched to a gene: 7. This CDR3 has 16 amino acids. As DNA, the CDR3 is TGTGCCAGCTCACTGATCGGACAGGGAGTGAACACTGAAGCTTTCTTT. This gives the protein CASSLIGQGVNTEAFF.

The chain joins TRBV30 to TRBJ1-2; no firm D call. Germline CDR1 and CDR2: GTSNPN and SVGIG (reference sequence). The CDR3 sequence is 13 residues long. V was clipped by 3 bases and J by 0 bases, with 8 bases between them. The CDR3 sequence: CAWSRLSNYGYTF. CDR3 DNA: TGTGCCTGGAGCAGACTCTCTAACTATGGCTACACCTTC.

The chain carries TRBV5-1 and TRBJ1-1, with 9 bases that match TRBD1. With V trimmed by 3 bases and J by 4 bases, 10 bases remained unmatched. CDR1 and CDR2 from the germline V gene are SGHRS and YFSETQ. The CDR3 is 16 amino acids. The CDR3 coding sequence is TGCGCCAGCAGCTCGCGGACAGGGGCAAGGGGCACTGAAGCTTTCTTT. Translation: CASSSRTGARGTEAFF.

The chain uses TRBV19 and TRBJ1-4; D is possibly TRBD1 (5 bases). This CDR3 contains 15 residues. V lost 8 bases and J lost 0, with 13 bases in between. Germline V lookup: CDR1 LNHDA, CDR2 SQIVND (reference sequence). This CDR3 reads CASSPWGATNEKLFF. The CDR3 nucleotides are TGTGCCAGTTCGCCGTGGGGCGCAACTAATGAAAAACTGTTTTTT.

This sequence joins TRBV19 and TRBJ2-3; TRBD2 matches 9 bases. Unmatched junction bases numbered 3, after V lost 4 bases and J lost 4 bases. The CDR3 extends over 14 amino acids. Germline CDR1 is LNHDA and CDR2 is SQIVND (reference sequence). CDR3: CASSSGRASDTQYF. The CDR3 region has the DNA TGTGCCAGTAGTAGCGGGAGGGCCTCAGATACGCAGTATTTT.

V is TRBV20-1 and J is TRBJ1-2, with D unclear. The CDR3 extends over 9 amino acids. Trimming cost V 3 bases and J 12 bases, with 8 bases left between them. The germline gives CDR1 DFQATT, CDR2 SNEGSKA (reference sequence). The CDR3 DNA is TGCAGTGCTAGTAGGGCAGACACCTTC. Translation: CSASRADTF.

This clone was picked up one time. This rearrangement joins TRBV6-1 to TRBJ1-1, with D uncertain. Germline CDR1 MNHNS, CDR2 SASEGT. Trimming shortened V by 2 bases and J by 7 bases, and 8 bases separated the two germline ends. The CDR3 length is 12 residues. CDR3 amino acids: CASSERAGEAFF. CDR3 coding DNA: TGTGCCAGCAGTGAACGGGCAGGTGAAGCTTTCTTT.

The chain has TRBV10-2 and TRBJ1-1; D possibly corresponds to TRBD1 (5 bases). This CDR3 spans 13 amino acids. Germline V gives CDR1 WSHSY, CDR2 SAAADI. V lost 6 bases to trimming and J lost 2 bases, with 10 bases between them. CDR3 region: CASSPGRNTEAFF. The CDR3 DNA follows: TGCGCCAGCAGCCCGGGACGTAACACTGAAGCTTTCTTT.

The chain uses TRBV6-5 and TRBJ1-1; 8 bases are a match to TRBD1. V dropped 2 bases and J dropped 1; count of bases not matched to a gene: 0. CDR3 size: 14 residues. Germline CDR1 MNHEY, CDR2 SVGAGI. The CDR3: CASSYGQGNTEAFF. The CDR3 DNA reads TGTGCCAGCAGTTACGGACAGGGGAACACTGAAGCTTTCTTT.

The CDR3 is CASSPLGTSYEQYF. The CDR3 DNA reads as TGTGCCAGCAGCCCACTGGGGACCTCCTACGAGCAGTACTTC. The chain uses TRBV7-7 and TRBJ2-7, with D tentatively TRBD1 or TRBD2 (5 bases each). V was cut by 5 bases and J by 0 bases, with 11 bases left in between. CDR1 is SSHAT, CDR2 FNYEAQ, per germline (reference sequence). The CDR3 totals 14 residues.

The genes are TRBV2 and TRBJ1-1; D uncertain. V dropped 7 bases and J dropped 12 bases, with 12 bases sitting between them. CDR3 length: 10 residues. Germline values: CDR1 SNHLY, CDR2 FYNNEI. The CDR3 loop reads CASTQKRPFF. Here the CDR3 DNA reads TGTGCCAGCACGCAAAAGAGGCCTTTCTTT.

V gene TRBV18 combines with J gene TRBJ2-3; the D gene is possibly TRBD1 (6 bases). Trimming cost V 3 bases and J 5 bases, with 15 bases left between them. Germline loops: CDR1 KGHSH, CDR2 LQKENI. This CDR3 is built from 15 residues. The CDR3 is CASSPSILQGDTQYF. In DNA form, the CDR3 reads TGTGCCAGCTCACCTAGCATCTTACAGGGAGATACGCAGTATTTT.

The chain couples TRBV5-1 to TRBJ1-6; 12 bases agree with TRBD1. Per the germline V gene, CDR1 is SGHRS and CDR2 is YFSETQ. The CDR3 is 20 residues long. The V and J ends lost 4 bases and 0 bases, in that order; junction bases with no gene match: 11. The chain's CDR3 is CASSPLGDRGHSSYNSPLHF. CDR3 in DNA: TGCGCCAGCAGCCCGCTGGGGGACAGGGGGCATAGCTCCTATAATTCACCCCTCCACTTT.

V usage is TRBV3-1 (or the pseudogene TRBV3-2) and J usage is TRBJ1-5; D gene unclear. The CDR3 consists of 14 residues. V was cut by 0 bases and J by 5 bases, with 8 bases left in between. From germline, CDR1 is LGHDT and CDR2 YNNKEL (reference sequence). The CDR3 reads CASSQDSTHQPQHF. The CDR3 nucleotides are TGTGCCAGCAGCCAAGACAGTACCCATCAGCCCCAGCATTTT.

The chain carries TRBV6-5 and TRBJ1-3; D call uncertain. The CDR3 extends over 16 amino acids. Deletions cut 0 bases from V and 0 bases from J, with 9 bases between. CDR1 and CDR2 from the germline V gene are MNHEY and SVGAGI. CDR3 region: CASSYSRRGSGNTIYF. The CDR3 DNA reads TGTGCCAGCAGTTACTCGAGGCGGGGCTCTGGAAACACCATATATTTT.

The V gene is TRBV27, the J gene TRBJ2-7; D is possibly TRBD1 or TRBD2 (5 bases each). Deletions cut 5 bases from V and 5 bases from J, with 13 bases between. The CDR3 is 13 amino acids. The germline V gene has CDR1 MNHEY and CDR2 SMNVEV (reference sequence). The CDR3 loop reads CASSRRENDEQYF. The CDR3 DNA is TGTGCCAGCAGTCGCAGGGAGAATGACGAGCAGTACTTC.

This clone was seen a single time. CDR3 bases: TGTGCCACCATGGGGGTGAACACCGGGGAGCTGTTTTTT. The encoded protein is CATMGVNTGELFF. This chain joins TRBV24-1 and TRBJ2-2; possibly TRBD1 or TRBD2 for D (5 bases each). Per the germline V gene, CDR1 is KGHDR and CDR2 is SFDVKD. The V end lost 8 bases, the J end lost 1 base, and 7 bases lay between the germline ends. There are 13 residues in the CDR3.

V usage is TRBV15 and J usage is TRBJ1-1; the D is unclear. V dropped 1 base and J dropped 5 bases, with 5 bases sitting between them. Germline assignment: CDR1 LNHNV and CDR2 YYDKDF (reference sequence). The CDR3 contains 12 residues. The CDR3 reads CATSRGWTEAFF. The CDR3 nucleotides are TGTGCCACCAGCAGAGGCTGGACTGAAGCTTTCTTT.